This note documents a single TCR beta chain sequence. What it recognizes is unknown. The data derive from a study of identical twins. Findings of the study overall: Cross-sectional statistical analysis was relied on for the conclusions, without the same donors being followed. Beta out-of-frame sequences showed weaker excess sharing between twins.

MiXCR was run by TCRdb on the 5' RACE reads, yielding one entry per CDR3 protein. The table includes approximately 600,000 distinct CDR3 sequences, around 7.4% detected once. The CDR3 is made up of 21 amino acids. CDR1 is LGHDT, CDR2 YNNKEL, per germline (reference sequence). Trimming at V came to 1 base and at J to 6 bases, leaving 18 bases not matched to a gene. The same sample was also used in a study of yellow fever vaccine responses in identical twins. In that study: Reportedly, the T cell response mounted by twins to vaccine seemed partly convergent, partly personalized.

The source of this sequence is a woman aged 18 to 35 in good health. This rearrangement joins TRBV3-1 to TRBJ2-2; 12 bases match TRBD2. The specimen was PBMCs. The CDR3 reads CASSQGFPDDRTSGISGELFF. The CDR3 nucleotides read TGTGCCAGCAGCCAAGGTTTCCCGGACGACCGGACTAGCGGGATTTCCGGGGAGCTGTTTTTT.